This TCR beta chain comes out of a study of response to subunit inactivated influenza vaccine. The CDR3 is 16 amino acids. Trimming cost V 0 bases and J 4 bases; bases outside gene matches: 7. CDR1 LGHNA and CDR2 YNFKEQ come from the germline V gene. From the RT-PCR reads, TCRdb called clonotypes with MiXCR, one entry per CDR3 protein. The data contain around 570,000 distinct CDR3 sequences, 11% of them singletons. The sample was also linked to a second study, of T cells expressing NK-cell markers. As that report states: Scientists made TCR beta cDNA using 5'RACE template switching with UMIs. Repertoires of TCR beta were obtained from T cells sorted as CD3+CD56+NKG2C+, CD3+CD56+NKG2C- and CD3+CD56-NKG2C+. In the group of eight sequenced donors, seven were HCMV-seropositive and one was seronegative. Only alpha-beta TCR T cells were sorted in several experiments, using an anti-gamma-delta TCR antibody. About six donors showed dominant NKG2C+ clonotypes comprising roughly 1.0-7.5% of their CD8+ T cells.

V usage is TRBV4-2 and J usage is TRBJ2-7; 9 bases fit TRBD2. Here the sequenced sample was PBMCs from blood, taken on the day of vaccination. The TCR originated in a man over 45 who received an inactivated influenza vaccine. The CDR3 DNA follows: TGTGCCAGCAGCCAAGATATGGCGGGGGGGCGGTACGAGCAGTACTTC. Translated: CASSQDMAGGRYEQYF.